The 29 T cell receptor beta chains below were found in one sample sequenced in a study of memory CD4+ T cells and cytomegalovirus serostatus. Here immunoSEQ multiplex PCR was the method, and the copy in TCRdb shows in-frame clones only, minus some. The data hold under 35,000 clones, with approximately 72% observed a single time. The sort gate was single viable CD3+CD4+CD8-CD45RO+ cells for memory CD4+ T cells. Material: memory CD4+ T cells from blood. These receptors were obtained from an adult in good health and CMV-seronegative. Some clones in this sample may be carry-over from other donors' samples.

The CDR3 nucleotides are TGTGCCTCCCTGGGGGATAATCAGCCCCAGCATTTT. Translating it yields CASLGDNQPQHF. This chain links TRBV6-1 with TRBJ1-5, with D tentatively TRBD1 (5 bases). CDR3 length: 12 residues. V lost 11 bases to trimming and J lost 4 bases, with 12 bases between them. The germline V gene has CDR1 MNHNS and CDR2 SASEGT.

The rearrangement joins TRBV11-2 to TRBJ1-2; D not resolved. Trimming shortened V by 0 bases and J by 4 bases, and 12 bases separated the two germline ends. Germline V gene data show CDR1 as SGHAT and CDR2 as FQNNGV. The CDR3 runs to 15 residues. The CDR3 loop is CASSLEPRLGYGYTF. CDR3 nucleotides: TGTGCCAGCAGCTTAGAGCCCAGGCTTGGCTATGGCTACACCTTC.

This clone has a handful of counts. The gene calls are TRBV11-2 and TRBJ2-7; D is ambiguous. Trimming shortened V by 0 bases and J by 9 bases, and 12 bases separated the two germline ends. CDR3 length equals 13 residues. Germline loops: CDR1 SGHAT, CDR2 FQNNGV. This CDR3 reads CASSLDRNIAQYF. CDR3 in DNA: TGTGCCAGCAGCTTAGATCGGAATATCGCGCAGTACTTC.

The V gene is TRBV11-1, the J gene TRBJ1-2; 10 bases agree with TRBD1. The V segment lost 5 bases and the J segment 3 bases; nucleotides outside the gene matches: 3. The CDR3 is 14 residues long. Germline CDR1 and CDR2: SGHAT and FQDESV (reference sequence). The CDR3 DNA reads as TGTGCCAGCAGCCGGGACAGGGGTGACTATGGCTACACCTTC. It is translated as CASSRDRGDYGYTF.

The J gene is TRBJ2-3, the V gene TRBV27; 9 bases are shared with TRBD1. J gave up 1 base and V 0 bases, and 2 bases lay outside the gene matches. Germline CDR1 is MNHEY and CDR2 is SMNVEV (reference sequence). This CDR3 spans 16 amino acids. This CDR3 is CASSLSRTGGTDTQYF. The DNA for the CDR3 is TGTGCCAGCAGTTTATCTCGGACAGGGGGCACAGATACGCAGTATTTT.

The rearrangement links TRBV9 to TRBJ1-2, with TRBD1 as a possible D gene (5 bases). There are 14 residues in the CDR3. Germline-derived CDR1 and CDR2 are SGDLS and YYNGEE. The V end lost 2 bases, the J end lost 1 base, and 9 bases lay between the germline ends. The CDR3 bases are TGTGCCAGCAGCGTGGACACAATTAACTATGGCTACACCTTC. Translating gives CASSVDTINYGYTF.

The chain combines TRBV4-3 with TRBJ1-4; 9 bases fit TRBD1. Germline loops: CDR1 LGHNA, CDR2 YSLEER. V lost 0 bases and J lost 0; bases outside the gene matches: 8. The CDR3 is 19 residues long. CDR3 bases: TGCGCCAGCAGCCAAGATGTGGACAGGGGCTATTCAACTAATGAAAAACTGTTTTTT. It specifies CASSQDVDRGYSTNEKLFF.

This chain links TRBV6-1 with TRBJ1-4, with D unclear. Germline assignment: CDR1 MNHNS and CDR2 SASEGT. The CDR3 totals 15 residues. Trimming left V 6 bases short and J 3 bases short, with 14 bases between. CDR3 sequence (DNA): TGTGCCAGCAGCGGGGAGGCACTGCCTAATGAAAAACTGTTTTTT. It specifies CASSGEALPNEKLFF.

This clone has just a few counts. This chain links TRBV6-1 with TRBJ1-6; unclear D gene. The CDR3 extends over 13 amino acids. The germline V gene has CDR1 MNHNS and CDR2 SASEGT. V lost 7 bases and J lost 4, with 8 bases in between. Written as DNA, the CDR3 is TGTGCCAGCAAGGCGGGGTATAATTCACCCCTCCACTTT. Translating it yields CASKAGYNSPLHF.

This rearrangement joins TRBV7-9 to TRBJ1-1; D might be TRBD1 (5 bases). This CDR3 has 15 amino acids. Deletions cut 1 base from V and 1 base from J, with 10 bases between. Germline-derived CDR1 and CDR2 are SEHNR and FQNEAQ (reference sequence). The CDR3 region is CASSLGFTGNTEAFF. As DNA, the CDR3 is TGTGCCAGCAGCTTAGGCTTTACAGGGAACACTGAAGCTTTCTTT.

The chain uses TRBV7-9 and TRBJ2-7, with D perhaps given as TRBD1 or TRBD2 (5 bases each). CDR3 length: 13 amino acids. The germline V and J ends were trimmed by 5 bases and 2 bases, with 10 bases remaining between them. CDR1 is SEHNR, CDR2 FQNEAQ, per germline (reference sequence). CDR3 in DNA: TGTGCCAGCAGCCGGGACGGACCCTACGAGCAGTACTTC. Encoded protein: CASSRDGPYEQYF.

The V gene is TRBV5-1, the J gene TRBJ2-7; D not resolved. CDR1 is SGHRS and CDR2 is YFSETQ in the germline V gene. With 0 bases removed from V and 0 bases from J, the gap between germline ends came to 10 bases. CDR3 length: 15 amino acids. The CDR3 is CASSLGHRNSYEQYF. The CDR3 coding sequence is TGCGCCAGCAGCTTGGGACATCGAAACTCCTACGAGCAGTACTTC.

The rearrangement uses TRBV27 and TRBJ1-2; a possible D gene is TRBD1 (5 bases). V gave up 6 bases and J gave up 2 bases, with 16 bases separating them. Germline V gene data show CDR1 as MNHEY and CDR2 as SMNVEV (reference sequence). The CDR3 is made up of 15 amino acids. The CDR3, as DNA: TGTGCCAGCAGCCGAAGTAGGGGCAACAACTATGGCTACACCTTC. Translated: CASSRSRGNNYGYTF.

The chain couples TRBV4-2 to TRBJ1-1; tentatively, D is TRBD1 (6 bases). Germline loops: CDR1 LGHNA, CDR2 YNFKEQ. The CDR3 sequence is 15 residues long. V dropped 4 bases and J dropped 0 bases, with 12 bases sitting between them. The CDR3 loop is CASSPLGHLNTEAFF. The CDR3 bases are TGTGCCAGCAGCCCTTTGGGACATTTGAACACTGAAGCTTTCTTT.

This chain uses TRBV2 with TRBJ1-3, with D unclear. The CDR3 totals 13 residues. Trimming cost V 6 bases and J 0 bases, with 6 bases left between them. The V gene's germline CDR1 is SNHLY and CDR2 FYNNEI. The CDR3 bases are TGTGCCAGCAGGCTCAGCTCTGGAAACACCATATATTTT. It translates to CASRLSSGNTIYF.

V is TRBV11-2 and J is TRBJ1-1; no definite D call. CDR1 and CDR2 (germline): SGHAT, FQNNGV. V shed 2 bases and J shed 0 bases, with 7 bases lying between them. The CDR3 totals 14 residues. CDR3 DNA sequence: TGTGCCAGCAGCTTAAGTTCGGTGAACACTGAAGCTTTCTTT. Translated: CASSLSSVNTEAFF.

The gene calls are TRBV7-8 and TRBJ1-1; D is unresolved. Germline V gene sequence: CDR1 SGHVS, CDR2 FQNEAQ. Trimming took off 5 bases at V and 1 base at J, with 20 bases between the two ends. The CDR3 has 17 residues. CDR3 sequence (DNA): TGTGCCAGCAGCCGTATTGGCCGGCCAGGACCGAACACTGAAGCTTTCTTT. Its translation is CASSRIGRPGPNTEAFF.

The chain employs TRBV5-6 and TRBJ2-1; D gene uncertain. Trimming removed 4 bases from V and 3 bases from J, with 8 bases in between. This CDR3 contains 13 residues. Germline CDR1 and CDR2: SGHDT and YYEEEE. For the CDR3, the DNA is TGTGCCAGCAGCAAAAATTACTACAATGAGCAGTTCTTC. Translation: CASSKNYYNEQFF.

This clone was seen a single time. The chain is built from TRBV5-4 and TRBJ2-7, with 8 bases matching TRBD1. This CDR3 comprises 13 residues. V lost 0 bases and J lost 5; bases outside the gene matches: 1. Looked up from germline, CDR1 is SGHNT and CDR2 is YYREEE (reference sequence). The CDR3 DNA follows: TGTGCCAGCAGCTTGGACAGGGGGGACGAGCAGTACTTC. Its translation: CASSLDRGDEQYF.

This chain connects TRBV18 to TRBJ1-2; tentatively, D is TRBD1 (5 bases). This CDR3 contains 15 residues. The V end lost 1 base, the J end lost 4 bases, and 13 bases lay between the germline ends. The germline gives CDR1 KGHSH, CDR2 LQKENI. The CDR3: CASSPRGGSSYGYTF. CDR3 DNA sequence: TGTGCCAGCTCACCACGGGGCGGGTCGAGCTATGGCTACACCTTC.

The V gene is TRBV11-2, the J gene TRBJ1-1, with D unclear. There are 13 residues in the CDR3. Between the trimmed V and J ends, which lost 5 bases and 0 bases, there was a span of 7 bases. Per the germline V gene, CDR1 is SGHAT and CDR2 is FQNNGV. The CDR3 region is CASSTDMNTEAFF. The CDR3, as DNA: TGTGCCAGCAGCACCGACATGAACACTGAAGCTTTCTTT.

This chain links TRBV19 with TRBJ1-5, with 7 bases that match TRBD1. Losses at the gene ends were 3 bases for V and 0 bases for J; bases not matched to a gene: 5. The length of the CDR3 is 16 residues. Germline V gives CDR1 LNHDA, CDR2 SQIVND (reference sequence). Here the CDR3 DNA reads TGTGCCAGTAGTATCCCGGGACAGCTTAGCAATCAGCCCCAGCATTTT. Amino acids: CASSIPGQLSNQPQHF.

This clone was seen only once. CDR3 residues: CASSLGGEFSYEQYF. CDR3 nucleotide sequence: TGTGCCAGCAGCTTGGGCGGGGAATTCTCCTACGAGCAGTACTTC. The V and J genes are TRBV5-4 and TRBJ2-7, with D possibly being TRBD2 (6 bases). Germline V gives CDR1 SGHNT, CDR2 YYREEE (reference sequence). This CDR3 has 15 residues. The V gene lost 0 bases and the J gene lost 0 bases, with 10 bases spanning the gap.

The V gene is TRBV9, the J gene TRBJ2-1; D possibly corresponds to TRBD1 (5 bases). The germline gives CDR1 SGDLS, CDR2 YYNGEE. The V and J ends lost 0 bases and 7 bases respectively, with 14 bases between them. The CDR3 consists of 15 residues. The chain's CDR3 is CASSVGSRVGNEQFF. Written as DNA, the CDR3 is TGTGCCAGCAGCGTAGGTTCCAGGGTCGGGAATGAGCAGTTCTTC.

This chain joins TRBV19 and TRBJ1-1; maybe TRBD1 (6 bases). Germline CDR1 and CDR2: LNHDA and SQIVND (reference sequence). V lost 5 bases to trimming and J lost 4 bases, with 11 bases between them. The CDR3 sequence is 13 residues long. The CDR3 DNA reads TGTGCCAGTAGTTCCCAACAGGGCACTGAAGCTTTCTTT. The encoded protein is CASSSQQGTEAFF.

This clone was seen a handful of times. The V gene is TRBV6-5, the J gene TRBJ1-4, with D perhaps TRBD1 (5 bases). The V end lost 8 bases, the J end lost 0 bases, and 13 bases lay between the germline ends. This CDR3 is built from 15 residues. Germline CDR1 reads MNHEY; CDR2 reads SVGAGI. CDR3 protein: CASGPRVATNEKLFF. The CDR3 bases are TGTGCCAGCGGCCCCAGGGTCGCAACTAATGAAAAACTGTTTTTT.

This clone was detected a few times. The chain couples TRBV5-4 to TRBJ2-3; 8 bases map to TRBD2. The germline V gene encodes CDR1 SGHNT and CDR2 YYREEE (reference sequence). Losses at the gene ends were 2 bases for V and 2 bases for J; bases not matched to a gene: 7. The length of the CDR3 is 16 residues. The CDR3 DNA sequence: TGTGCCAGCAGCTTTATCCGGGGGGGGAACACAGATACGCAGTATTTT. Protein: CASSFIRGGNTDTQYF.

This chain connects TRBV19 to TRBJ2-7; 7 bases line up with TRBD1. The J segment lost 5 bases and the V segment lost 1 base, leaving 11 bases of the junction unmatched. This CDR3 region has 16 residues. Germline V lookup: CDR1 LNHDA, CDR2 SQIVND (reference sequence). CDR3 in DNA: TGTGCCAGTAGTATAGGGGCCGACAGGGTTGGCCACGAGCAGTACTTC. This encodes CASSIGADRVGHEQYF.

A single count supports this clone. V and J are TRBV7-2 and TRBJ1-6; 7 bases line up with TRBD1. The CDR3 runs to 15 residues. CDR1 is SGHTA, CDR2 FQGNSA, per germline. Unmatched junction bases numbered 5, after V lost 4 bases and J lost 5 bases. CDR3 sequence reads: CASSSQGGDNSPLHF. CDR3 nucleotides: TGTGCCAGCAGCTCTCAGGGGGGTGATAATTCACCCCTCCACTTT.